The 21 T cell receptor beta chains below were found in one sample sequenced in a study of CD8+ T cells in alopecia areata. In each case, RNA was isolated and then reverse transcribed into cDNA as the sequencing template. TCRdb keeps only in-frame clones here, not all; method: immunoSEQ multiplex PCR. In the table there are 140,000 to 150,000 clones, about 89% of which are singletons. Specimen: CD8+ T cells sorted from blood, collected at week 0. Every receptor here comes from a human donor with alopecia areata.

V is TRBV5-6 and J is TRBJ2-7, with a tentative D call TRBD1 (6 bases). V was shortened by 7 bases and J by 7 bases, with 27 bases between the two germline ends. Germline CDR1 is SGHDT and CDR2 is YYEEEE. CDR3 length: 16 residues. CDR3 bases: TGTGCCAGCGGCACCGGACAGAAACAAATTACAAGGGAGCAGTACTTC. Translated, it gives CASGTGQKQITREQYF.

The rearrangement uses TRBV29-1 and TRBJ2-1, with 7 bases fitting TRBD1. The germline V gene has CDR1 SQVTM and CDR2 ANQGSEA. Trimming at V came to 4 bases and at J to 4 bases, leaving 10 bases not matched to a gene. This CDR3 spans 15 amino acids. The CDR3 protein is CSVGLSQGLYNEQFF. In DNA form, the CDR3 reads TGCAGCGTTGGATTATCACAGGGGCTTTACAATGAGCAGTTCTTC.

This chain links TRBV7-9 with TRBJ2-1; possibly TRBD2 for D (6 bases). Trimming shortened V by 2 bases and J by 5 bases, and 10 bases separated the two germline ends. The CDR3 contains 14 residues. Looked up from germline, CDR1 is SEHNR and CDR2 is FQNEAQ (reference sequence). This CDR3 reads CASSLSGADNEQFF. The CDR3 bases are TGTGCCAGCAGCTTATCGGGAGCTGACAATGAGCAGTTCTTC.

The J gene is TRBJ2-1, the V gene TRBV19; D might be TRBD1 or TRBD2, each matching 5 bases. This CDR3 comprises 14 residues. From germline, CDR1 is LNHDA and CDR2 SQIVND (reference sequence). The V end lost 8 bases, the J end lost 4 bases, and 15 bases lay between the germline ends. The CDR3 region is CASSRLEGYNEQFF. The CDR3, as DNA: TGTGCCAGTTCTAGACTCGAGGGGTACAATGAGCAGTTCTTC.

Turning to this clone: A junction end diverges from the germline sequence, so it may reflect a read error. The chain uses TRBV4-1 and TRBJ2-7, with D possibly called TRBD1 or TRBD2 (5 bases each). Germline lookup yields CDR1 MGHRA and CDR2 YSYEKL. CDR3 length: 14 amino acids. The CDR3 loop is CASSLIGTSCEQYF. As DNA, the CDR3 is TGCGCCAGCAGTCTAATTGGGACGTCCTGCGAGCAGTACTTC.

The chain links TRBV13 to TRBJ1-6, with unresolved D. Germline assignment: CDR1 PRHDT and CDR2 FYEKMQ (reference sequence). V was shortened by 3 bases and J by 7 bases, with 16 bases between the two germline ends. The CDR3 runs to 16 residues. CDR3 in amino acids: CASSLRLEAANSPLHF. CDR3 coding DNA: TGTGCCAGCAGCTTGAGGCTTGAGGCCGCAAATTCACCCCTCCACTTT.

V and J are TRBV14 and TRBJ1-1; the D gene is possibly TRBD1 (6 bases). The CDR3 is made up of 18 amino acids. V lost 0 bases, J lost 4 bases, and 21 bases lay in between. Germline V lookup: CDR1 SGHDN, CDR2 FVKESK. CDR3 loop: CASSQDPPVPGVSTEAFF. CDR3 coding DNA: TGTGCCAGCAGCCAAGATCCGCCTGTCCCAGGGGTGAGCACTGAAGCTTTCTTT. The full variable domain, rest sourced from reference TRBV14 and TRBJ1-1, is EAGVTQFPSHSVIEKGQTVTLRCDPISGHDNLYWYRRVMGKEIKFLLHFVKESKQDESGMPNNRFLAERTGGTYSTLKVQPAELEDSGVYFCASSQDPPVPGVSTEAFFGQGTRLTVV.

The rearrangement links TRBV27 to TRBJ2-3, with 13 bases aligning to TRBD2. Germline values: CDR1 MNHEY, CDR2 SMNVEV (reference sequence). Germline trimming cut 4 bases from V and 5 bases from J; bases unmatched to any gene: 18. The CDR3 is made up of 20 amino acids. For the CDR3, the DNA is TGTGCCAGCAGTTCCCGGAAGACCGGAACTAGCGGGAGGGGTGAAGATACGCAGTATTTT. Amino acid sequence: CASSSRKTGTSGRGEDTQYF.

The chain couples TRBV7-9 to TRBJ2-5; D unclear. CDR3 size: 14 residues. Germline values: CDR1 SEHNR, CDR2 FQNEAQ (reference sequence). The V end lost 4 bases, the J end lost 1 base, and 10 bases lay between the germline ends. CDR3 sequence reads: CASSYGTPQETQYF. The CDR3 DNA sequence: TGTGCCAGCAGCTACGGAACACCCCAAGAGACCCAGTACTTC.

The chain carries TRBV7-9 and TRBJ2-7; D gene unclear. The CDR3 spans 14 residues. CDR1 is SEHNR and CDR2 is FQNEAQ in the germline V gene (reference sequence). The V end was cut by 3 bases, the J end by 5 bases, with 14 bases between. The CDR3 loop is CASSFFSSNNEQYF. The CDR3 coding sequence is TGTGCCAGCAGCTTCTTTAGTAGCAACAACGAGCAGTACTTC.

The gene calls are TRBV29-1 and TRBJ2-5; 8 nucleotides agree with TRBD1. Looked up from germline, CDR1 is SQVTM and CDR2 is ANQGSEA. V lost 7 bases, J lost 3 bases, and 13 bases stayed unmatched. The length of the CDR3 is 15 residues. The CDR3 nucleotides read TGCAGCGGGGGGTTCGACAGGGGCAGGGAAGAGACCCAGTACTTC. Translated, it gives CSGGFDRGREETQYF.

The chain links TRBV27 to TRBJ1-1; TRBD1 aligns across 10 bases. CDR1 and CDR2 (germline): MNHEY, SMNVEV (reference sequence). The CDR3 spans 15 residues. V was pared by 4 bases and J by 11 bases, with 13 bases of the junction left unmatched. The CDR3 protein is CASSSSPPGQGIAFF. CDR3 nucleotide sequence: TGTGCCAGCAGTTCGAGTCCACCGGGACAGGGGATCGCTTTCTTT.

V and J are TRBV7-9 and TRBJ2-3, with 8 bases lining up with TRBD1. The CDR3 loop spans 16 amino acids. Germline values: CDR1 SEHNR, CDR2 FQNEAQ (reference sequence). V gave up 5 bases and J gave up 4 bases; unmatched junction bases: 11. CDR3 residues: CASSPSGTGSPDTQYF. The CDR3 nucleotides read TGTGCCAGCAGCCCCTCCGGGACAGGATCTCCAGATACGCAGTATTTT.

The V and J genes are TRBV6-1 and TRBJ2-7, with 8 bases aligning to TRBD1. Germline CDR1 MNHNS, CDR2 SASEGT. V was clipped by 4 bases and J by 4 bases; unmatched bases: 6. The CDR3 spans 14 residues. This CDR3 is CASSAWTGPYEQYF. CDR3 bases: TGTGCCAGCAGTGCTTGGACAGGGCCTTACGAGCAGTACTTC.

The V call is TRBV27, the J call TRBJ1-5, with D maybe TRBD1 (6 bases). CDR3 length: 17 residues. Germline lookup yields CDR1 MNHEY and CDR2 SMNVEV (reference sequence). Deletions cut 4 bases from V and 1 base from J, with 17 bases between. The CDR3 reads CASSWGLPGASNQPQHF. CDR3 nucleotide sequence: TGTGCCAGCAGTTGGGGGCTCCCGGGGGCAAGCAATCAGCCCCAGCATTTT.

The CDR3 is CASSFGGSSYEQYF. CDR3 nucleotide sequence: TGTGCCAGCAGTTTCGGCGGAAGCTCCTACGAGCAGTACTTC. The chain is built from TRBV6-5 and TRBJ2-7; D not certain. The CDR3 length is 14 residues. Trimming left V 4 bases short and J 0 bases short, with 10 bases between. The germline gives CDR1 MNHEY, CDR2 SVGAGI.

The chain combines TRBV21-1 with TRBJ2-5; the table's D gene call, TRBD2, was not cross checked with the DNA. TRBV21-1 is recorded as a pseudogene. This CDR3 spans 16 amino acids. CDR3 coding DNA: TGTGCCAGCAGCAACAAAAGACTAGCGGGGAGCGAGACCCAGTACTTC. Residues: CASSNKRLAGSETQYF.

The V call is TRBV2, the J call TRBJ1-4, with 8 bases lining up with TRBD1. The CDR3 contains 16 residues. CDR1 and CDR2 from the germline V gene are SNHLY and FYNNEI. V dropped 3 bases and J dropped 3; count of bases not matched to a gene: 6. The CDR3 bases are TGTGCCAGCAGTGAGGATCCGGGACAGGCTAATGAAAAACTGTTTTTT. This gives the protein CASSEDPGQANEKLFF. Full variable domain (remainder filled in from reference TRBV2 and TRBJ1-4): EPEVTQTPSHQVTQMGQEVILRCVPISNHLYFYWYRQILGQKVEFLVSFYNNEISEKSEIFDDQFSVERPDGSNFTLKIRSTKLEDSAMYFCASSEDPGQANEKLFFGSGTQLSVL.

The table lists this clone with a few counts. CDR3 region: CASSQDLFSASTDTQYF. The CDR3 DNA reads TGCGCCAGCAGCCAAGATCTGTTTAGCGCTAGCACAGATACGCAGTATTTT. The chain links TRBV4-1 to TRBJ2-3; the D gene is possibly TRBD2 (5 bases). From germline, CDR1 is MGHRA and CDR2 YSYEKL. The CDR3 has 17 residues. Trimming left V 0 bases short and J 0 bases short, with 13 bases between.

The V gene is TRBV5-5, the J gene TRBJ1-1; D is undetermined. In germline, CDR1 is SGHKS, CDR2 YYEKEE (reference sequence). This CDR3 has 14 amino acids. The germline V and J ends were trimmed by 5 bases and 4 bases, with 15 bases remaining between them. CDR3 bases: TGTGCCAGCAGTCCTGGAGAGCGGGTCACTGAAGCTTTCTTT. Amino acid sequence: CASSPGERVTEAFF. Complete variable domain (other parts from reference TRBV5-5 and TRBJ1-1): DAGVTQSPTHLIKTRGQQVTLRCSPISGHKSVSWYQQVLGQGPQFIFQYYEKEERGRGNFPDRFSARQFPNYSSELNVNALLLGDSALYLCASSPGERVTEAFFGQGTRLTVV.

The chain combines TRBV19 with TRBJ2-3; D call uncertain. The germline V gene encodes CDR1 LNHDA and CDR2 SQIVND (reference sequence). The germline V and J ends were trimmed by 2 bases and 0 bases, with 6 bases remaining between them. This CDR3 is built from 14 residues. CDR3 nucleotides: TGTGCCAGTAGTATAACAAAAAGCACAGATACGCAGTATTTT. Translated, it gives CASSITKSTDTQYF.